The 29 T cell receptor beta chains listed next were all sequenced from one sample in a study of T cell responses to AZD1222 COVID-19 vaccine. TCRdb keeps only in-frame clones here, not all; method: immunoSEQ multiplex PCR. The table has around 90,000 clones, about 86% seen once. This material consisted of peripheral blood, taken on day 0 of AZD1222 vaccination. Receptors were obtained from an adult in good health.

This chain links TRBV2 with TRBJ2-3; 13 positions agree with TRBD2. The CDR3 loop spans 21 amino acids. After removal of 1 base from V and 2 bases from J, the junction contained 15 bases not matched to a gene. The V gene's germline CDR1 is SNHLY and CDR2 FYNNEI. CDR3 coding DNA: TGTGCCAGCAGTGAAGTAATAGGACTAGCGGGAGATGGAAGAACCACAGATACGCAGTATTTT. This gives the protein CASSEVIGLAGDGRTTDTQYF.

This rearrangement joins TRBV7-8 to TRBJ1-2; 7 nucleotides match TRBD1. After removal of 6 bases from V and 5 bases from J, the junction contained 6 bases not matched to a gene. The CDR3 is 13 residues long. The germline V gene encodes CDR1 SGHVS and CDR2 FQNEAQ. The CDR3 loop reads CASSQTTGYGYTF. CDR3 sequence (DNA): TGTGCCAGCAGTCAAACGACAGGGTATGGCTACACCTTC.

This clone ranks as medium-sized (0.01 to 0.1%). CDR3 loop: CASSDDGATNEKLFF. DNA of the CDR3: TGTGCCAGCAGTGATGATGGAGCAACTAATGAAAAACTGTTTTTT. V and J are TRBV2 and TRBJ1-4; D gene uncertain. CDR3 length: 15 amino acids. Deletions cut 3 bases from V and 0 bases from J, with 8 bases between. Germline-derived CDR1 and CDR2 are SNHLY and FYNNEI.

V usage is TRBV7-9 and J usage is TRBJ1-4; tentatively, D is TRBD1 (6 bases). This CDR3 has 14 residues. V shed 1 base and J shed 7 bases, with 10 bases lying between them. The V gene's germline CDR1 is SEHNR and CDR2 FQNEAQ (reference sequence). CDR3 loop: CASSLGDISEKLFF. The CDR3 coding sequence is TGTGCCAGCAGCTTAGGGGACATTAGTGAAAAACTGTTTTTT.

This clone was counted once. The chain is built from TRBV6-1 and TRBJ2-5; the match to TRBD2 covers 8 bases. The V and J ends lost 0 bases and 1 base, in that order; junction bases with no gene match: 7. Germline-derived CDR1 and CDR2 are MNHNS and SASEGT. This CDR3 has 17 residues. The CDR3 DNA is TGTGCCAGCAGTGAAGCGCTACTAGCGGAGAGCCAAGAGACCCAGTACTTC. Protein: CASSEALLAESQETQYF.

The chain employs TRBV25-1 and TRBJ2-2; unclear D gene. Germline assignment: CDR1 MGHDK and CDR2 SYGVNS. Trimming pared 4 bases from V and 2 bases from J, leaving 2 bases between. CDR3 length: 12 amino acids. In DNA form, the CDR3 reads TGTGCCAGCAGTGTCAACACCGGGGAGCTGTTTTTT. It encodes CASSVNTGELFF.

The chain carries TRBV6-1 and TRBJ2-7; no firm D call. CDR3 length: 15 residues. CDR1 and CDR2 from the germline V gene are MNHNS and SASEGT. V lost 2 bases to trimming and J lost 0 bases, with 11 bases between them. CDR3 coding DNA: TGTGCCAGCAGTGAAAACTTGGGCAGCTCCTACGAGCAGTACTTC. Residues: CASSENLGSSYEQYF.

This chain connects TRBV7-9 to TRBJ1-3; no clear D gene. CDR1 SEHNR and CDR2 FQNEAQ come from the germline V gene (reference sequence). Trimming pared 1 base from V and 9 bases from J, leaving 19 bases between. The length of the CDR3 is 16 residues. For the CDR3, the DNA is TGTGCCAGCAGCTTAGACACACAATCGGCCGTGGGCACCATATATTTT. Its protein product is CASSLDTQSAVGTIYF.

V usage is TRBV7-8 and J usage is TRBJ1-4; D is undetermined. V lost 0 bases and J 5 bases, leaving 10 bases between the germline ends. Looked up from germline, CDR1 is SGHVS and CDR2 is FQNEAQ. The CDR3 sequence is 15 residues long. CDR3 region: CASSLALYPNEKLFF. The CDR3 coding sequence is TGTGCCAGCAGCTTAGCGCTATACCCGAATGAAAAACTGTTTTTT.

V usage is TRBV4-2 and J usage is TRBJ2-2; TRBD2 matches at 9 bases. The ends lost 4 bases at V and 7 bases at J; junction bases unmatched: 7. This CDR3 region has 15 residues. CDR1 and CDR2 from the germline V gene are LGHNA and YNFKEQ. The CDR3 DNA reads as TGTGCCAGCAGCCGTAGCGGGAGTGAGAGCGGGGAGCTGTTTTTT. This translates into CASSRSGSESGELFF.

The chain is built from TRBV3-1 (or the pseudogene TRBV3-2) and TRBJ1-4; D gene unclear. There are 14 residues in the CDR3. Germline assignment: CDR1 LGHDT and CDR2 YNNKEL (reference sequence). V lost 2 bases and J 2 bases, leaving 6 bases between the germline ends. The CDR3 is CASSQMTTNEKLFF. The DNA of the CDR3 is TGTGCCAGCAGCCAAATGACCACTAATGAAAAACTGTTTTTT.

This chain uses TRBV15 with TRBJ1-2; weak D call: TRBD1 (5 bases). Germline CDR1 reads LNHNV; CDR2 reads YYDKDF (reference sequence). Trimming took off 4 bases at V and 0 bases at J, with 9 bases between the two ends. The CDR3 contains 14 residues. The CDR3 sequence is CATSTGGSNYGYTF. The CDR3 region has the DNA TGTGCCACCAGCACCGGGGGATCTAACTATGGCTACACCTTC.

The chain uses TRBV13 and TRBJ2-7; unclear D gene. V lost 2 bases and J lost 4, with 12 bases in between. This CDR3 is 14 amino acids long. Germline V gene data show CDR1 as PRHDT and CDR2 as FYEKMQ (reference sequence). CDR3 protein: CASSLIGVGYEQYF. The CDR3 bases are TGTGCCAGCAGCTTAATCGGAGTGGGTTACGAGCAGTACTTC.

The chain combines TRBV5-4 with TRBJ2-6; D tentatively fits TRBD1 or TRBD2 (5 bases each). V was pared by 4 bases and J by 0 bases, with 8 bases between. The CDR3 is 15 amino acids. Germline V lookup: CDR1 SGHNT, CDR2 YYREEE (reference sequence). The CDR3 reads CASSPGPSGANVLTF. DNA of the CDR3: TGTGCCAGCAGCCCGGGGCCCTCTGGGGCCAACGTCCTGACTTTC. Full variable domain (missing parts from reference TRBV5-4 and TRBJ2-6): ETGVTQSPTHLIKTRGQQVTLRCSSQSGHNTVSWYQQALGQGPQFIFQYYREEENGRGNFPPRFSGLQFPNYSSELNVNALELDDSALYLCASSPGPSGANVLTFGAGSRLTVL.

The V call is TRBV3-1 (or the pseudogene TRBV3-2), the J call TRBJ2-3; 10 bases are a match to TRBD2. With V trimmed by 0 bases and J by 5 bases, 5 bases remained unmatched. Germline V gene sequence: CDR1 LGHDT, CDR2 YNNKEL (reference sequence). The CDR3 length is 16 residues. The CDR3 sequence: CASSQDERGGKDTQYF. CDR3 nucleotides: TGTGCCAGCAGCCAAGATGAGCGGGGGGGGAAAGATACGCAGTATTTT.

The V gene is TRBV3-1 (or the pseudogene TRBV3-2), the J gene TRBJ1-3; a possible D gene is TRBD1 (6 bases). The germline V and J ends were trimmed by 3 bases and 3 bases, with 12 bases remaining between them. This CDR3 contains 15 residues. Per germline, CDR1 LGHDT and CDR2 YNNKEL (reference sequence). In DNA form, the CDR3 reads TGTGCCAGCAGCCAGACAGGCTCGAATGGAAACACCATATATTTT. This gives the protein CASSQTGSNGNTIYF.

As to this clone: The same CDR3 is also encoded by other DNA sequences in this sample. The CDR3 here is CASSLEETQYF. The CDR3 nucleotides are TGTGCCAGCAGCTTAGAAGAGACCCAGTACTTC. The rearrangement uses TRBV11-2 and TRBJ2-5; no definite D call. The V and J ends lost 0 bases and 4 bases respectively, with 0 bases between them. Germline lookup yields CDR1 SGHAT and CDR2 FQNNGV. CDR3 size: 11 residues.

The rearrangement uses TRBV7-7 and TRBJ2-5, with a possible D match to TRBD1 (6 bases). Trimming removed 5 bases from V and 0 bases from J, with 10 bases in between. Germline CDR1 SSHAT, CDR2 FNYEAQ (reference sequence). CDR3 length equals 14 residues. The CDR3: CASSPTGYQETQYF. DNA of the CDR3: TGTGCCAGCAGCCCGACAGGCTACCAAGAGACCCAGTACTTC. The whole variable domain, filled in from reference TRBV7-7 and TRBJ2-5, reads GAGVSQSPRYKVTKRGQDVTLRCDPISSHATLYWYQQALGQGPEFLTYFNYEAQPDKSGLPSDRFSAERPEGSISTLTIQRTEQRDSAMYRCASSPTGYQETQYFGPGTRLLVL.

CDR3 loop: CASSVDSPGLANTEAFF. CDR3 DNA: TGTGCCAGCAGCGTAGACTCTCCAGGGTTAGCGAACACTGAAGCTTTCTTT. The J gene is TRBJ1-1, the V gene TRBV9, with a tentative D call TRBD1 (5 bases). The CDR3 length is 17 residues. V was clipped by 0 bases and J by 1 base, with 16 bases between them. Per the germline V gene, CDR1 is SGDLS and CDR2 is YYNGEE.

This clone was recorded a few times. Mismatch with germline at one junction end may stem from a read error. The CDR3 is CASSQAGTEGCF. As DNA, the CDR3 is TGCGCCAGCAGCCAAGCCGGGACTGAAGGATGTTTT. This chain connects TRBV4-1 to TRBJ1-1; the D gene is possibly TRBD1 (5 bases). The CDR3 runs 12 residues. The germline V gene encodes CDR1 MGHRA and CDR2 YSYEKL.

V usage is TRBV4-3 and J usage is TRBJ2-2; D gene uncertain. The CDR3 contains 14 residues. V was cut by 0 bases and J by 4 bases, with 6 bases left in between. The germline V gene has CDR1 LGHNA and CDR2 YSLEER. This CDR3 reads CASSQDPSTGELFF. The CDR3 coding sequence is TGCGCCAGCAGCCAAGATCCGAGCACCGGGGAGCTGTTTTTT.

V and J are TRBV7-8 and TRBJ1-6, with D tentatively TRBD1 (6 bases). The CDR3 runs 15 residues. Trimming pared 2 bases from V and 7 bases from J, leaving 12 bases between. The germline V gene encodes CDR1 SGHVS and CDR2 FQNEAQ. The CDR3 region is CASSLTDRTNSPLHF. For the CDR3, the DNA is TGTGCCAGCAGCTTAACCGACAGGACGAATTCACCCCTCCACTTT. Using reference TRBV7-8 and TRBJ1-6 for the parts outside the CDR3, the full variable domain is GAGVSQSPRYKVAKRGQDVALRCDPISGHVSLFWYQQALGQGPEFLTYFQNEAQLDKSGLPSDRFFAERPEGSVSTLKIQRTQQEDSAVYLCASSLTDRTNSPLHFGNGTRLTVT.

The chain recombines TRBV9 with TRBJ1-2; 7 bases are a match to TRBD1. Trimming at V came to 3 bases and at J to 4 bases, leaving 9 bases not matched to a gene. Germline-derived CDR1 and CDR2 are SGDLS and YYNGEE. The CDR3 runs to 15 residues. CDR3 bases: TGTGCCAGCAGCGAGGGGACCCAGGGGGGCTATGGCTACACCTTC. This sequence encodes CASSEGTQGGYGYTF.

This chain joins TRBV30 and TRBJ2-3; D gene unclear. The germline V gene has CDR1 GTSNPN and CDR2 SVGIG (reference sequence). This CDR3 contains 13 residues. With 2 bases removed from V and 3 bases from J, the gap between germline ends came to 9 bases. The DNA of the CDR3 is TGTGCCTGGAGTCCTATGAATACAGATACGCAGTATTTT. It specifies CAWSPMNTDTQYF.

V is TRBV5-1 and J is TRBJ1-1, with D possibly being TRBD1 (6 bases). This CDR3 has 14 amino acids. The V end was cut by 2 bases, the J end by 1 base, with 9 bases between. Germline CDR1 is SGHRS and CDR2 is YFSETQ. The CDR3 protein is CASSFKGQNTEAFF. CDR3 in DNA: TGCGCCAGCAGCTTTAAGGGACAGAACACTGAAGCTTTCTTT.

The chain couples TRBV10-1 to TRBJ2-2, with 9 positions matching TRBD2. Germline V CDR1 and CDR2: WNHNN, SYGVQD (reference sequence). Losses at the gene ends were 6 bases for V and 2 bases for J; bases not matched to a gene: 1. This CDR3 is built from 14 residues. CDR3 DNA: TGCGCCAGCAGAGCGGGGGGCAACACCGGGGAGCTGTTTTTT. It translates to CASRAGGNTGELFF.

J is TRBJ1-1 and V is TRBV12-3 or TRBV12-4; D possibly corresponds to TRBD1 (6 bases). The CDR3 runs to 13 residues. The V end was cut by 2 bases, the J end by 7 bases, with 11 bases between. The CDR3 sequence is CASSLQQGIEAFF. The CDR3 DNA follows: TGTGCCAGCAGTTTACAGCAGGGGATTGAAGCTTTCTTT.

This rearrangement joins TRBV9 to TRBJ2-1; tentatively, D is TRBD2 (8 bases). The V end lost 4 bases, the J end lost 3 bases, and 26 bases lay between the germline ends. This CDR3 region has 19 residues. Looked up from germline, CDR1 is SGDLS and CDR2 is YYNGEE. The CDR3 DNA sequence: TGTGCCAGCAGCCCGGGGGGGGGCCCCGGGACAGTGATCTACAATGAGCAGTTCTTC. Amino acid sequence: CASSPGGGPGTVIYNEQFF.

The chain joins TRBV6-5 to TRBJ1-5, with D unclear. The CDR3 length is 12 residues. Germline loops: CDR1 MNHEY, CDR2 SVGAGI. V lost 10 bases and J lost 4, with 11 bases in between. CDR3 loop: CAIREGNQPQHF. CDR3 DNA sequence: TGTGCCATCCGGGAAGGGAATCAGCCCCAGCATTTT.